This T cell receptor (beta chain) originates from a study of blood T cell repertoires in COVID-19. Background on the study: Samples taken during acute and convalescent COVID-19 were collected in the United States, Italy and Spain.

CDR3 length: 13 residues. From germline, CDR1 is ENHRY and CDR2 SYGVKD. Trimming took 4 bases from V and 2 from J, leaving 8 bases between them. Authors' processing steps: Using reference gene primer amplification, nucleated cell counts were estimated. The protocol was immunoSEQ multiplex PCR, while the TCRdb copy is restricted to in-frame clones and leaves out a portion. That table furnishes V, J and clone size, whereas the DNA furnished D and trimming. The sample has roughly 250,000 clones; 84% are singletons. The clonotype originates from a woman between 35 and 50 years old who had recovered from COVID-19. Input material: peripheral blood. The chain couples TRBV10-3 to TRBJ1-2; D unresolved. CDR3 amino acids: CAISGSNNYGYTF. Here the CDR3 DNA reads TGTGCCATCAGTGGTAGCAACAACTATGGCTACACCTTC.